This T cell receptor (beta chain) was profiled in a study of CD8 T cells in ankylosing spondylitis. Whole-study results and caveats: Earlier literature documents some of the motif variants in reactive arthritis synovial fluid and blood. Reports say disease-linked clones showed up significantly more in matched ankylosing spondylitis synovial fluid. Fewer than 10 highly homologous variants made up a TCR beta motif that seemed to typify ankylosing spondylitis blood.

Looked up from germline, CDR1 is SGHRS and CDR2 is YFSETQ. The CDR3 has 15 residues. Trimming removed 0 bases at V and 4 bases at J, with 11 bases between. In its sample, this clonotype was seen many times. What it binds is not known. Each CDR3 protein gets one entry after TCRdb re-called the 5' RACE reads with MiXCR. The repertoire holds 250,000 to 350,000 distinct CDR3 sequences, with 20% as singletons. The V and J genes are TRBV5-1 and TRBJ1-5, with D possibly TRBD1 on 5 matching bases. Sequenced material: blood, either unsorted or a sorted T cell fraction (not recorded which). This receptor was obtained from a male donor with ankylosing spondylitis or in good health (not recorded which). This CDR3 is CASSLGQGENQPQHF. Here the CDR3 DNA reads TGCGCCAGCAGCTTGGGGCAGGGCGAGAATCAGCCCCAGCATTTT.